One sample yielded the 30 T cell receptor beta chains listed below, sequenced in a study of monozygotic twins with inflammatory bowel disease. TCRdb reprocessed the 5' RACE reads and keeps a single row for each CDR3 protein, giving no DNA. The sample has about 440,000 distinct CDR3 sequences; the top ten hold about 2.3%. Specimen: blood. All receptors come from a human donor with ulcerative colitis or Crohn's disease, or a healthy co-twin of an affected twin (not recorded which).

The V and J genes are TRBV6-5 and TRBJ1-3. The CDR3 contains 16 residues. Germline CDR1 is MNHEY and CDR2 is SVGAGI. The CDR3 region is CASSYGHPASGNTIYF.

The chain uses TRBV20-1 and TRBJ2-2; no DNA is available, so the TRBD1 call from TCRdb remains unchecked. The CDR3 length is 18 residues. The germline gives CDR1 DFQATT, CDR2 SNEGSKA (reference sequence). The CDR3 is CSARDPNRGREYTGELFF.

The chain couples TRBV29-1 to TRBJ2-3; TCRdb calls TRBD1, which cannot be checked without DNA. The germline V gene has CDR1 SQVTM and CDR2 ANQGSEA. This CDR3 region has 14 residues. CDR3 protein: CSVDRGLSTDTQYF.

This rearrangement joins TRBV7-2 to TRBJ2-1; checking the TCRdb D call of TRBD1 is not possible without DNA. The CDR3 spans 17 residues. Germline CDR1 reads SGHTA; CDR2 reads FQGNSA. CDR3 residues: CASSLVSGTGSYNEQFF.

The chain combines TRBV20-1 with TRBJ1-6; TCRdb reports TRBD1, a call that lacks DNA to check it against. This CDR3 is 15 amino acids long. The germline V gene has CDR1 DFQATT and CDR2 SNEGSKA (reference sequence). The CDR3: CSALGGTDYNSPLHF.

The chain links TRBV7-3 to TRBJ2-3; absent DNA, TCRdb's TRBD2 call cannot be checked. Looked up from germline, CDR1 is SGHTA and CDR2 is FQGTGA. The CDR3 covers 16 residues. CDR3 region: CASSPGTSGVGDTQYF.

The chain uses TRBV7-2 and TRBJ1-2. Germline CDR1 reads SGHTA; CDR2 reads FQGNSA. The CDR3 consists of 13 residues. The chain's CDR3 is CASSLYRGYGYTF.

The J gene is TRBJ2-3, the V gene TRBV6-1; no DNA is available, so the TRBD2 call from TCRdb remains unchecked. The length of the CDR3 is 17 residues. In germline, CDR1 is MNHNS, CDR2 SASEGT. The CDR3 loop is CASSGGTSGGALNTQYF.

The chain has TRBV14 and TRBJ2-5; checking the TCRdb D call of TRBD1 is not possible without DNA. Germline CDR1 SGHDN, CDR2 FVKESK. The CDR3 totals 15 residues. The CDR3: CASSERTGGRETQYF.

The rearrangement uses TRBV19 and TRBJ2-7; TCRdb returns TRBD1, unconfirmable since there is no DNA. Germline V gene sequence: CDR1 LNHDA, CDR2 SQIVND (reference sequence). This CDR3 has 15 residues. The CDR3 here is CASSMRLGGAGEQYF.

V is TRBV19 and J is TRBJ2-2; TCRdb names TRBD2, which stays unverified in the absence of DNA. The germline CDR1 and CDR2 sequences are LNHDA and SQIVND (reference sequence). The CDR3 has 19 residues. CDR3 sequence: CASSPISGGRNTNTGELFF.

CDR3: CASSQLTGGTVQYF. This chain uses TRBV3-1 with TRBJ2-7; the TCRdb D gene call, TRBD1, has no DNA to confirm it. CDR3 length: 14 amino acids. Germline CDR1 is LGHDT and CDR2 is YNNKEL (reference sequence).

This rearrangement joins TRBV4-1 to TRBJ1-6. The CDR3 consists of 17 residues. Looked up from germline, CDR1 is MGHRA and CDR2 is YSYEKL. CDR3 protein: CASSQEASVSYNSPLHF.

The J gene is TRBJ2-1, the V gene TRBV28; TCRdb's D call, TRBD2, is unchecked because there is no DNA. Germline lookup yields CDR1 MDHEN and CDR2 SYDVKM. The CDR3 has 15 amino acids. The CDR3 spells CASSLAGGPLSEQFF.

This sequence joins TRBV5-4 and TRBJ2-2; the TCRdb call, TRBD1, lacks DNA for checking. This CDR3 is 15 amino acids long. The germline V gene encodes CDR1 SGHNT and CDR2 YYREEE (reference sequence). CDR3 loop: CASSQKDRNTGELFF.

This chain uses TRBV29-1 with TRBJ2-2; lacking DNA, the TRBD1 call made by TCRdb goes unchecked. The CDR3 totals 12 residues. Germline V gene lookup returns CDR1 SQVTM and CDR2 ANQGSEA. This CDR3 reads CSGERGTGELFF.

The rearrangement links TRBV7-2 to TRBJ1-3. The germline gives CDR1 SGHTA, CDR2 FQGNSA. The CDR3 is 12 amino acids. CDR3 residues: CASSFTGNTIYF.

This chain connects TRBV27 to TRBJ2-6. CDR1 is MNHEY and CDR2 is SMNVEV in the germline V gene (reference sequence). There are 13 residues in the CDR3. CDR3: CASSLAGANVLTF.

The rearrangement joins TRBV7-9 to TRBJ1-1. Germline V gives CDR1 SEHNR, CDR2 FQNEAQ (reference sequence). This CDR3 region has 16 residues. The CDR3 region is CASSLAHIIMNTEAFF.

The chain employs TRBV7-3 and TRBJ2-3; with no DNA, the TCRdb D assignment of TRBD1 cannot be verified. The CDR3 length is 15 residues. The germline gives CDR1 SGHTA, CDR2 FQGTGA. CDR3 residues: CASSIGQVGGDTQYF.

This chain connects TRBV5-1 to TRBJ2-6. CDR1 and CDR2 (germline): SGHRS, YFSETQ. The CDR3 is 16 residues long. Here the CDR3 reads CASSSNRVSGANVLTF.

The genes are TRBV3-1 and TRBJ2-3. Germline lookup yields CDR1 LGHDT and CDR2 YNNKEL (reference sequence). The CDR3 extends over 12 amino acids. CDR3 region: CASSRTPDTQYF.

V and J are TRBV5-1 and TRBJ2-1; the TCRdb call, TRBD1, lacks DNA for checking. There are 17 residues in the CDR3. Per germline, CDR1 SGHRS and CDR2 YFSETQ. The CDR3 sequence is CASSFRMGTATYNEQFF.

The chain joins TRBV7-9 to TRBJ1-1. Germline values: CDR1 SEHNR, CDR2 FQNEAQ (reference sequence). CDR3 size: 11 residues. CDR3 amino acids: CASSLLDEAFF. The full variable domain, with the rest looked up from reference TRBV7-9 and TRBJ1-1, is DTGVSQNPRHKITKRGQNVTFRCDPISEHNRLYWYRQTLGQGPEFLTYFQNEAQLEKSRLLSDRFSAERPKGSFSTLEIQRTEQGDSAMYLCASSLLDEAFFGQGTRLTVV.

This sequence joins TRBV25-1 and TRBJ1-4; the TCRdb call, TRBD1, lacks DNA for checking. The length of the CDR3 is 16 residues. The germline V gene encodes CDR1 MGHDK and CDR2 SYGVNS. The CDR3 spells CASSSRFVTGNEKLFF.

CDR3 residues: CSARDRMGKETQYF. V and J are TRBV20-1 and TRBJ2-5. CDR1 and CDR2 from the germline V gene are DFQATT and SNEGSKA (reference sequence). The CDR3 spans 14 residues.

The chain has TRBV20-1 and TRBJ2-7; TCRdb returns TRBD1, unconfirmable since there is no DNA. Germline V CDR1 and CDR2: DFQATT, SNEGSKA (reference sequence). This CDR3 spans 15 amino acids. The chain's CDR3 is CSARDLASGTYEQYF.

This chain connects TRBV7-2 to TRBJ1-5. Germline V gene sequence: CDR1 SGHTA, CDR2 FQGNSA. This CDR3 has 15 residues. The CDR3 sequence: CASSSDVFSNQPQHF.

The rearrangement uses TRBV18 and TRBJ2-5; TCRdb proposes TRBD2, but this gene call is untestable without DNA. Germline CDR1 is KGHSH and CDR2 is LQKENI. The CDR3 covers 17 residues. CDR3 protein: CASSPSLLAGGGETQYF. Using reference TRBV18 and TRBJ2-5 for the parts outside the CDR3, the full variable domain is NAGVMQNPRHLVRRRGQEARLRCSPMKGHSHVYWYRQLPEEGLKFMVYLQKENIIDESGMPKERFSAEFPKEGPSILRIQQVVRGDSAAYFCASSPSLLAGGGETQYFGPGTRLLVL.

The CDR3 loop reads CATSRGFGSGAGELFF. The chain carries TRBV15 and TRBJ2-2. Germline CDR1 and CDR2: LNHNV and YYDKDF (reference sequence). The CDR3 runs 16 residues.